This TCR beta chain was identified in a study of blood T cell repertoires in COVID-19. Study summary: Sites across the United States, Italy and Spain contributed samples from acute and convalescent COVID-19. Nucleic acid was either cDNA or gDNA, and it came from T cells, B-cell-depleted T cells, or PBMCs.

Original data processing: For nucleated cells, counts were estimated from reference gene primer amplification. This table comes from immunoSEQ multiplex PCR, and its TCRdb copy is limited to in-frame clones, with some not included. That table gives V, J and clone size, and the DNA gave D and trimming. The sample holds more than 85,000 clones; 76% are singletons and the top ten take around 3.5%. Between the trimmed V and J ends, which lost 4 bases and 3 bases, there was a span of 13 bases. CDR3 length: 14 amino acids. Germline V gene sequence: CDR1 LGHDT, CDR2 YNNKEL (reference sequence). This clone has just one count.

Sequenced material: peripheral blood. V usage is TRBV3-1 (or the pseudogene TRBV3-2) and J usage is TRBJ2-7, with a tentative D call TRBD1 (6 bases). This sequence originates from a woman older than 75 with acute or convalescent COVID-19. The CDR3 sequence: CASSPPGHYYEQYF. CDR3 nucleotides: TGTGCCAGCAGCCCCCCGGGACACTACTACGAGCAGTACTTC.